This entry lists 22 T cell receptor beta chains sequenced from one sample in a study of beta chain features in type 1 diabetes. The whole isolated RNA underwent reverse transcription, so sequencing captured expressed TCRB transcripts. The data were produced by immunoSEQ multiplex PCR, yet TCRdb's version contains in-frame clones alone and is incomplete. This sample has 120,000 to 150,000 clones, with 40% to 60% found just once. The sequenced material came from Tregs from blood. The receptors derive from a man aged 18 to 29 in good health.

The gene calls are TRBV6-5 and TRBJ1-2; maybe TRBD1 (5 bases). Germline CDR1 reads MNHEY; CDR2 reads SVGAGI. The CDR3 runs 12 residues. V lost 6 bases and J 5 bases, leaving 10 bases between the germline ends. The CDR3, as DNA: TGTGCCAGCAGCTCAGGGAAATATGGCTACACCTTC. Its translation: CASSSGKYGYTF.

In this sample, this clone turned up a few times. J is TRBJ1-2 and V is TRBV15; D may be TRBD1 (6 bases). Germline assignment: CDR1 LNHNV and CDR2 YYDKDF (reference sequence). V lost 0 bases and J 4 bases, leaving 15 bases between the germline ends. This CDR3 has 16 residues. CDR3 DNA sequence: TGTGCCACCAGCAGAGACATTATAGGGGGTAGCTATGGCTACACCTTC. This sequence encodes CATSRDIIGGSYGYTF. The entire variable domain, with the rest obtained from reference TRBV15 and TRBJ1-2, is as follows: DAMVIQNPRYQVTQFGKPVTLSCSQTLNHNVMYWYQQKSSQAPKLLFHYYDKDFNNEADTPDNFQSRRPNTSFCFLDIRSPGLGDTAMYLCATSRDIIGGSYGYTFGSGTRLTVV.

This chain joins TRBV7-3 and TRBJ2-1, with D perhaps matching TRBD1 (5 bases). Germline V gene data show CDR1 as SGHTA and CDR2 as FQGTGA. The V and J ends lost 2 bases and 8 bases respectively, with 7 bases between them. This CDR3 has 12 amino acids. This CDR3 reads CASSLQGDEQFF. DNA for the CDR3: TGTGCCAGCAGCTTACAAGGGGATGAGCAGTTCTTC.

The V and J genes are TRBV27 and TRBJ1-3; no clear D. The CDR3 runs 13 residues. Germline V gene sequence: CDR1 MNHEY, CDR2 SMNVEV (reference sequence). The V end was cut by 4 bases, the J end by 10 bases, with 14 bases between. The CDR3 sequence is CASSSSPLRTIYF. The CDR3 DNA reads TGTGCCAGCAGTTCATCCCCGCTGCGGACCATATATTTT.

The V gene is TRBV10-3, the J gene TRBJ2-7; 11 bases agree with TRBD1. The CDR3 loop spans 14 amino acids. Germline CDR1 is ENHRY and CDR2 is SYGVKD. Unmatched junction bases numbered 4, after V lost 8 bases and J lost 1 base. As DNA, the CDR3 is TGTGCCATCGGAGGACAGGGGGCATCCTACGAGCAGTACTTC. Amino acids: CAIGGQGASYEQYF.

The chain joins TRBV18 to TRBJ2-1; D is possibly TRBD2 (7 bases). Germline V gene sequence: CDR1 KGHSH, CDR2 LQKENI. This CDR3 is built from 16 residues. The germline V and J ends were trimmed by 2 bases and 8 bases, with 19 bases remaining between them. Written as DNA, the CDR3 is TGTGCCAGCTCACCATTAGGCGGGGGCTGGTCCGATGAGCAGTTCTTC. It is translated as CASSPLGGGWSDEQFF.

V usage is TRBV5-1 and J usage is TRBJ1-2; possibly TRBD1 for D (6 bases). The CDR3 runs to 13 residues. V lost 2 bases to trimming and J lost 4 bases, with 9 bases between them. Germline lookup yields CDR1 SGHRS and CDR2 YFSETQ. CDR3 region: CASSFGQLYGYTF. The CDR3 nucleotides are TGCGCCAGCAGCTTCGGACAGCTCTATGGCTACACCTTC.

The chain employs TRBV2 and TRBJ2-2; 9 positions agree with TRBD2. V was pared by 7 bases and J by 3 bases, with 9 bases of the junction left unmatched. This CDR3 is built from 16 residues. In germline, CDR1 is SNHLY, CDR2 FYNNEI. The chain's CDR3 is CASKIPGTSYTGELFF. The CDR3, as DNA: TGTGCCAGCAAAATACCAGGGACTAGCTACACCGGGGAGCTGTTTTTT.

The chain joins TRBV28 to TRBJ2-7; no clear D gene. This CDR3 spans 11 amino acids. Between the trimmed V and J ends, which lost 2 bases and 9 bases, there was a span of 8 bases. CDR1 MDHEN and CDR2 SYDVKM come from the germline V gene. In nucleotides, the CDR3 is TGTGCCAGCAGTTTACTCAGTCCGCAGTACTTC. Translating gives CASSLLSPQYF.

J is TRBJ1-2 and V is TRBV7-2; D is unresolved. Trimming pared 5 bases from V and 2 bases from J, leaving 9 bases between. CDR3 length: 13 amino acids. Germline V gene sequence: CDR1 SGHTA, CDR2 FQGNSA. In DNA, the CDR3 is TGTGCCAGCAGCCCGACAAGGAACTATGGCTACACCTTC. It yields the protein CASSPTRNYGYTF.

The genes are TRBV30 and TRBJ2-1; D remains unclear. The V end lost 5 bases, the J end lost 10 bases, and 15 bases lay between the germline ends. The CDR3 has 12 residues. Germline V gene data show CDR1 as GTSNPN and CDR2 as SVGIG (reference sequence). The CDR3 protein is CAWESDSLEQFF. As DNA, the CDR3 is TGTGCCTGGGAAAGCGACTCCTTGGAGCAGTTCTTC.

The J gene is TRBJ1-4, the V gene TRBV4-3; TRBD1 aligns across 9 bases. The V segment lost 2 bases and the J segment 5 bases; nucleotides outside the gene matches: 9. The CDR3 is 17 amino acids. The germline V gene has CDR1 LGHNA and CDR2 YSLEER. The CDR3 nucleotides are TGCGCCAGCAGCCAAAACCCTCGGGGACAGGGAAATGAAAAACTGTTTTTT. Its translation is CASSQNPRGQGNEKLFF.

V gene TRBV11-2 combines with J gene TRBJ2-1; TRBD2 is a possible D gene (5 bases). Per germline, CDR1 SGHAT and CDR2 FQNNGV. The germline V and J ends were trimmed by 5 bases and 0 bases, with 20 bases remaining between them. The CDR3 spans 18 residues. The CDR3 loop is CASSIRDLPLSSYNEQFF. The CDR3 region has the DNA TGTGCCAGCAGCATCCGGGATCTCCCTCTTAGCTCCTACAATGAGCAGTTCTTC.

This clone was detected only a few times. The chain has TRBV30 and TRBJ2-1, with TRBD2 matching over 9 bases. CDR3 size: 14 residues. With 4 bases clipped from V and 3 bases from J, the junction kept 4 bases outside the gene matches. Looked up from germline, CDR1 is GTSNPN and CDR2 is SVGIG (reference sequence). The CDR3 region has the DNA TGTGCCTGGAAGGCGGGAGGGGGCTACAATGAGCAGTTCTTC. It translates to CAWKAGGGYNEQFF.

This clone was seen a few times. The J gene is TRBJ1-4, the V gene TRBV5-4, with 8 bases lining up with TRBD1. From germline, CDR1 is SGHNT and CDR2 YYREEE (reference sequence). The CDR3 totals 15 residues. Trimming removed 3 bases from V and 7 bases from J; junction bases left unmatched: 8. The CDR3 sequence: CASSSGGGWSEKLFF. The CDR3 nucleotides are TGTGCCAGCAGCTCAGGGGGCGGATGGAGTGAAAAACTGTTTTTT.

There are a few counts of this clone. The chain uses TRBV11-2 and TRBJ2-1; D is uncertain. In germline, CDR1 is SGHAT, CDR2 FQNNGV. V lost 5 bases and J lost 9, with 11 bases in between. This CDR3 contains 12 residues. The CDR3 nucleotides are TGTGCCAGCAGCCCAAGTCGGAGTGAGCAGTTCTTC. It encodes CASSPSRSEQFF.

Only a few counts were recorded for this clone. The V and J genes are TRBV9 and TRBJ2-7; a weak D match, TRBD2 (5 bases). V dropped 3 bases and J dropped 7 bases, with 14 bases sitting between them. Germline lookup yields CDR1 SGDLS and CDR2 YYNGEE. There are 13 residues in the CDR3. CDR3 coding DNA: TGTGCCAGCAGCGCCGGGAACCTCGGGGAGCAGTACTTC. It yields the protein CASSAGNLGEQYF.

This chain links TRBV7-2 with TRBJ1-5; TRBD1 is a possible D gene (5 bases). The CDR3 length is 17 residues. Germline assignment: CDR1 SGHTA and CDR2 FQGNSA. Trimming removed 2 bases from V and 4 bases from J, with 18 bases in between. The CDR3 sequence: CASSLHAPDKGNQPQHF. The CDR3, as DNA: TGTGCCAGCAGCTTACATGCACCGGATAAGGGGAATCAGCCCCAGCATTTT.

This clone was seen a handful of times. This sequence joins TRBV5-4 and TRBJ1-1; D possibly corresponds to TRBD1 (6 bases). The CDR3 sequence is 14 residues long. CDR1 and CDR2 from the germline V gene are SGHNT and YYREEE (reference sequence). Deletions cut 4 bases from V and 1 base from J, with 11 bases between. The CDR3 spells CASSRGRGNTEAFF. The CDR3 DNA is TGTGCCAGCAGCCGCGGCAGGGGGAACACTGAAGCTTTCTTT.

This CDR3 is CASSLRTSGGYSTDTQYF. DNA for the CDR3: TGTGCCAGCAGCCTCCGGACTAGCGGGGGTTACAGCACAGATACGCAGTATTTT. The chain carries TRBV27 and TRBJ2-3; 13 bases line up with TRBD2. Germline trimming cut 6 bases from V and 0 bases from J; bases unmatched to any gene: 9. This CDR3 has 18 amino acids. Germline V gene lookup returns CDR1 MNHEY and CDR2 SMNVEV (reference sequence).

The chain recombines TRBV5-1 with TRBJ2-1, with D hard to call. Germline V gives CDR1 SGHRS, CDR2 YFSETQ. Trimming cost V 0 bases and J 3 bases, with 10 bases left between them. This CDR3 is 15 amino acids long. The CDR3 sequence: CASSLGGLNYNEQFF. DNA of the CDR3: TGCGCCAGCAGCTTGGGCGGCTTAAACTACAATGAGCAGTTCTTC.

V gene TRBV4-2 combines with J gene TRBJ2-1; 7 bases map to TRBD1. Per germline, CDR1 LGHNA and CDR2 YNFKEQ. The trim removed 0 bases at V and 15 bases at J, leaving 8 bases unmatched. This CDR3 comprises 13 residues. This CDR3 reads CASSQDLQGSTFF. CDR3 in DNA: TGTGCCAGCAGCCAAGATTTACAGGGGAGTACGTTCTTC.